Here is one T cell receptor beta chain with its context. The table came from immunoSEQ multiplex PCR; TCRdb's copy has only in-frame clones and leaves some out. The sample carries about 260,000 clones, 88% recorded once. This record comes from a study of blood T cell repertoires in COVID-19. Background on the study: From the United States, Italy and Spain came samples of acute and convalescent COVID-19. T cells, B-cell-depleted T cells, or PBMCs provided the cDNA or gDNA that served as material.

Per the germline V gene, CDR1 is SQVTM and CDR2 is ANQGSEA. This CDR3 is built from 12 residues. Trimming pared 6 bases from V and 7 bases from J, leaving 13 bases between. Seattle patient enrollment occurred during active infection, with longitudinal follow-up thereafter. V is TRBV29-1 and J is TRBJ2-1; tentative D call: TRBD2 (5 bases). This TCR was recovered from a woman aged 70-85 years with COVID-19, enrolled during active disease. Sequenced sample: peripheral blood. In DNA form, the CDR3 reads TGCAGCGTCGGTCGGACTCAGAATGAGCAGTTCTTC. Translation: CSVGRTQNEQFF.